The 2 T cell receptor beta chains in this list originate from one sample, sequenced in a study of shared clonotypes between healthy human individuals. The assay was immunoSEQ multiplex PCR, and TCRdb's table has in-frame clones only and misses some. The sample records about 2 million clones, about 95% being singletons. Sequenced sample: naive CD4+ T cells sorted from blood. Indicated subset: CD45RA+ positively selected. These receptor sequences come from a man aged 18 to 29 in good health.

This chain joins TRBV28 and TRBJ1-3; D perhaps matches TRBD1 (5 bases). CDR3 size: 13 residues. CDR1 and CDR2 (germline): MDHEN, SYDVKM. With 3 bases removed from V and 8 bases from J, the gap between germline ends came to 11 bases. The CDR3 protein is CASSLSKGDTIYF. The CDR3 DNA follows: TGTGCCAGCAGTTTGTCAAAAGGGGACACCATATATTTT.

CDR3 protein: CASSLSSSKNEKLFF. The CDR3 coding sequence is TGTGCCAGCAGCTTGAGTAGCAGTAAAAATGAAAAACTGTTTTTT. The chain employs TRBV11-2 and TRBJ1-4; D is uncertain. There are 15 residues in the CDR3. Trimming removed 3 bases at V and 5 bases at J, with 13 bases between. CDR1 is SGHAT, CDR2 FQNNGV, per germline.